The 26 T cell receptor beta chains reported below all come from one sample, sequenced in a study of TIL therapy for anti-PD-1-resistant metastatic lung cancer. This was the immunoSEQ v3 assay. Measured with immunoSEQ multiplex PCR; TCRdb has only the in-frame clones, and not every one. This sample carries about 12,000 clones, roughly 63% of them seen once, and the ten largest clones take around 7.7%. Time point in this sample: pre-treatment sample, taken before nivolumab and TIL therapy. Most excised metastases sampled were pleural nodules or supraclavicular lymph nodes. Specimen: tumor tissue, collected at baseline. These receptors were taken from a person aged 25-79 years with non-small cell lung cancer.

This clone was detected only once. CDR3: CTSSQSGSWGEQYF. CDR3 in DNA: TGCACCAGCAGCCAGAGCGGGAGTTGGGGTGAGCAGTACTTC. This chain joins TRBV1 and TRBJ2-7; the table calls TRBD2, which could not be checked here. TRBV1 is a pseudogene. This CDR3 is 14 amino acids long.

The chain is built from TRBV10-3 and TRBJ2-1, with a tentative D call TRBD2 (5 bases). Trimming cost V 6 bases and J 2 bases, with 11 bases left between them. This CDR3 contains 14 residues. Germline V gene lookup returns CDR1 ENHRY and CDR2 SYGVKD. Here the CDR3 reads CAIRGESTYNEQFF. The CDR3 DNA is TGTGCCATCAGGGGAGAGAGCACCTACAATGAGCAGTTCTTC.

This clone was observed a handful of times. This chain links TRBV10-2 with TRBJ1-2; 7 bases map to TRBD1. V shed 2 bases and J 4 bases; nucleotides not matched to a gene: 1. This CDR3 is 13 amino acids long. The germline gives CDR1 WSHSY, CDR2 SAAADI. The CDR3 sequence is CASSETGVYGYTF. The CDR3 DNA is TGCGCCAGCAGTGAGACAGGGGTCTATGGCTACACCTTC.

The chain links TRBV2 to TRBJ1-5, with TRBD1 as a possible D gene (6 bases). There are 13 residues in the CDR3. V was shortened by 2 bases and J by 5 bases, with 7 bases between the two germline ends. Germline V CDR1 and CDR2: SNHLY, FYNNEI. CDR3 nucleotide sequence: TGTGCCAGCAGTGAAAAGGGGGATCAGCCCCAGCATTTT. This encodes CASSEKGDQPQHF.

A single count supports this clone. In DNA, the CDR3 is TGCGCCAGCAGCAACTGGACAGGGGGGGCCAACGTCCTGACTTTC. Its translation: CASSNWTGGANVLTF. The chain couples TRBV5-1 to TRBJ2-6; TRBD1 agrees at 8 bases. The CDR3 totals 15 residues. V was pared by 4 bases and J by 4 bases, with 4 bases of the junction left unmatched. Germline lookup yields CDR1 SGHRS and CDR2 YFSETQ.

The chain uses TRBV15 and TRBJ1-4, with TRBD1 identical over 8 bases. The CDR3 extends over 16 amino acids. Trimming removed 0 bases from V and 4 bases from J; junction bases left unmatched: 4. Germline CDR1 LNHNV, CDR2 YYDKDF (reference sequence). CDR3 nucleotide sequence: TGTGCCACCAGCAGAGAATACGGACAGGGTAATGAAAAACTGTTTTTT. Its protein is CATSREYGQGNEKLFF.

This clone is judged medium-sized (0.01 to 0.1%). The chain links TRBV9 to TRBJ1-6, with D hard to call. Germline assignment: CDR1 SGDLS and CDR2 YYNGEE. This CDR3 has 15 residues. The V end lost 0 bases, the J end lost 7 bases, and 11 bases lay between the germline ends. This CDR3 is CASSVAPVHNSPLHF. The DNA for the CDR3 is TGTGCCAGCAGCGTAGCCCCAGTTCACAATTCACCCCTCCACTTT.

The table lists this clone with a few counts. The chain uses TRBV19 and TRBJ1-1, with 8 bases identical to TRBD1. The CDR3 totals 14 residues. The V segment lost 1 base and the J segment 6 bases; nucleotides outside the gene matches: 4. In germline, CDR1 is LNHDA, CDR2 SQIVND (reference sequence). CDR3 nucleotide sequence: TGTGCCAGTAGTATAGTCTTACAGGGGGCTGAAGCTTTCTTT. It codes for CASSIVLQGAEAFF. The full variable domain, its missing parts supplied by reference TRBV19 and TRBJ1-1, is DGGITQSPKYLFRKEGQNVTLSCEQNLNHDAMYWYRQDPGQGLRLIYYSQIVNDFQKGDIAEGYSVSREKKESFPLTVTSAQKNPTAFYLCASSIVLQGAEAFFGQGTRLTVV.

The chain has TRBV30 and TRBJ1-2, with D perhaps matching TRBD1 (5 bases). The CDR3 contains 12 residues. Germline V CDR1 and CDR2: GTSNPN, SVGIG (reference sequence). CDR3 DNA: TGTGCGGCGGAGGGGAACGCGTTTGGCTACACCTTC. Encoded protein: CAAEGNAFGYTF.

This clone counts as medium-sized (0.01 to 0.1%). This chain links TRBV19 with TRBJ2-1, with a tentative D call TRBD2 (6 bases). This CDR3 has 12 amino acids. Looked up from germline, CDR1 is LNHDA and CDR2 is SQIVND (reference sequence). Deletions cut 4 bases from V and 9 bases from J, with 10 bases between. This CDR3 is CASSRGETEQFF. The CDR3 DNA follows: TGTGCCAGTAGTAGGGGGGAGACTGAGCAGTTCTTC.

This clone was seen a single time. The V call is TRBV30, the J call TRBJ1-5, with a weak D call TRBD1 (5 bases). The germline V gene has CDR1 GTSNPN and CDR2 SVGIG (reference sequence). V lost 3 bases to trimming and J lost 7 bases, with 13 bases between them. This CDR3 has 13 residues. The CDR3 loop is CAWRKGTGQPQHF. CDR3 nucleotide sequence: TGTGCCTGGAGGAAAGGGACGGGGCAGCCCCAGCATTTT.

V usage is TRBV27 and J usage is TRBJ2-1; D unclear. The CDR3 length is 13 residues. V shed 3 bases and J shed 4 bases, with 7 bases lying between them. The germline gives CDR1 MNHEY, CDR2 SMNVEV (reference sequence). The CDR3 is CASSFYRYNEQFF. CDR3 coding DNA: TGTGCCAGCAGTTTCTATAGATACAATGAGCAGTTCTTC.

This sequence joins TRBV7-2 and TRBJ2-1; 7 bases map to TRBD1. V dropped 0 bases and J dropped 13; count of bases not matched to a gene: 9. The CDR3 is 14 amino acids. The germline gives CDR1 SGHTA, CDR2 FQGNSA. The CDR3 reads CASSLAPRQGQQFF. The CDR3 coding sequence is TGTGCCAGCAGCTTAGCGCCACGACAGGGACAACAGTTCTTC.

This clone was counted only a few times. The chain uses TRBV5-1 and TRBJ1-1, with unresolved D. From germline, CDR1 is SGHRS and CDR2 YFSETQ. The CDR3 is 14 amino acids. V was shortened by 0 bases and J by 1 base, with 7 bases between the two germline ends. Written as DNA, the CDR3 is TGCGCCAGCAGCTTGGGGCAGAAGAACACTGAAGCTTTCTTT. Amino acids: CASSLGQKNTEAFF. Filled out from reference TRBV5-1 and TRBJ1-1, the complete variable domain reads KAGVTQTPRYLIKTRGQQVTLSCSPISGHRSVSWYQQTPGQGLQFLFEYFSETQRNKGNFPGRFSGRQFSNSRSEMNVSTLELGDSALYLCASSLGQKNTEAFFGQGTRLTVV.

The rearrangement uses TRBV9 and TRBJ2-2; D gene unclear. The germline CDR1 and CDR2 sequences are SGDLS and YYNGEE. The CDR3 length is 15 residues. The ends were cut back, 0 bases at V and 3 bases at J, with 9 bases in the middle. This chain's CDR3 is CASSVGQIDTGELFF. The DNA for the CDR3 is TGTGCCAGCAGCGTAGGGCAGATCGACACCGGGGAGCTGTTTTTT.

This clone was detected a few times. DNA of the CDR3: TGTGCCAGCAGTGCGGCGGACGGGCACGAGCAGTACTTC. Protein sequence: CASSAADGHEQYF. V gene TRBV2 combines with J gene TRBJ2-7; D remains unclear. Deletions cut 4 bases from V and 5 bases from J, with 12 bases between. The CDR3 spans 13 residues. CDR1 and CDR2 (germline): SNHLY, FYNNEI.

The chain links TRBV6-1 to TRBJ2-3, with D perhaps TRBD2 (7 bases). The V and J ends lost 1 base and 4 bases respectively, with 18 bases between them. There are 17 residues in the CDR3. Per germline, CDR1 MNHNS and CDR2 SASEGT. The DNA for the CDR3 is TGTGCCAGCAGTGAAGTCGGGGGGCCCGGGCGGGCAGATACGCAGTATTTT. Protein: CASSEVGGPGRADTQYF.

The chain uses TRBV19 and TRBJ2-1; 7 nucleotides agree with TRBD2. V shed 4 bases, J shed 3 bases, and the junction held 3 bases outside the gene matches. CDR3 size: 14 residues. Germline lookup yields CDR1 LNHDA and CDR2 SQIVND (reference sequence). CDR3 residues: CASSSGRDYNEQFF. In DNA, the CDR3 is TGTGCCAGTAGTAGCGGGAGAGACTACAATGAGCAGTTCTTC.

This sequence joins TRBV7-3 and TRBJ2-3, with 11 positions matching TRBD2. V lost 3 bases and J lost 4; bases outside the gene matches: 0. This CDR3 contains 14 residues. The germline V gene has CDR1 SGHTA and CDR2 FQGTGA. The CDR3 DNA sequence: TGTGCCAGCAGCTTGGGACTAGCGGCAGATACGCAGTATTTT. Its protein is CASSLGLAADTQYF.

The genes are TRBV3-1 (or the pseudogene TRBV3-2) and TRBJ1-5, with D possibly TRBD1 on 5 matching bases. The CDR3 length is 15 residues. V was shortened by 1 base and J by 2 bases, with 9 bases between the two germline ends. CDR1 and CDR2 from the germline V gene are LGHDT and YNNKEL (reference sequence). CDR3 DNA sequence: TGTGCCAGCAGCCAAGGCAGGGCGGGCAATCAGCCCCAGCATTTT. It specifies CASSQGRAGNQPQHF.

V usage is TRBV12-3 or TRBV12-4 and J usage is TRBJ1-1; the D gene is possibly TRBD1 (5 bases). Trimming cost V 8 bases and J 1 base, with 11 bases left between them. This CDR3 has 13 residues. In DNA, the CDR3 is TGTGCCAGCGCTTATGGGGGGAACACTGAAGCTTTCTTT. It specifies CASAYGGNTEAFF.

The chain recombines TRBV6-6 with TRBJ1-1; D is possibly TRBD1 (5 bases). The CDR3 sequence is 15 residues long. With 3 bases removed from V and 3 bases from J, the gap between germline ends came to 14 bases. CDR1 and CDR2 from the germline V gene are MNHNY and SVGAGI (reference sequence). The CDR3 nucleotides are TGTGCCAGCAGTTATTCTACCTTAGGGGACACTGAAGCTTTCTTT. Its translation: CASSYSTLGDTEAFF.

This clone was seen once. CDR3 protein: CASSQEWASGGAVGQYF. The CDR3 DNA reads TGTGCCAGCAGCCAAGAATGGGCGAGCGGGGGGGCCGTGGGGCAGTACTTC. The V call is TRBV3-1 (or the pseudogene TRBV3-2), the J call TRBJ2-7, with TRBD2 matching over 10 bases. This CDR3 spans 17 amino acids. V lost 0 bases and J lost 9; bases outside the gene matches: 14. CDR1 LGHDT and CDR2 YNNKEL come from the germline V gene (reference sequence).

J is TRBJ2-3 and V is TRBV7-2, with 8 bases matching TRBD2. The CDR3 totals 15 residues. With 4 bases clipped from V and 6 bases from J, the junction kept 9 bases outside the gene matches. From germline, CDR1 is SGHTA and CDR2 FQGNSA. The CDR3 DNA reads TGTGCCAGCAGCTGGGCGGGCGGGGGGTTGGATACGCAGTATTTT. This encodes CASSWAGGGLDTQYF.

The chain recombines TRBV6-4 with TRBJ1-6; TRBD1 matches at 8 bases. Germline CDR1 MRHNA, CDR2 SNTAGT. CDR3 length equals 14 residues. The ends lost 6 bases at V and 7 bases at J; junction bases unmatched: 5. The CDR3 loop reads CASRTGQGNSPLHF. The CDR3 DNA reads TGTGCCAGCAGGACAGGACAGGGAAATTCACCCCTCCACTTT.

This clone is deemed medium-sized (0.01 to 0.1%). The CDR3 protein is CASSFPGTYNSPLHF. The CDR3, as DNA: TGTGCCAGCAGTTTCCCAGGGACGTATAATTCACCCCTCCACTTT. The gene calls are TRBV28 and TRBJ1-6, with a tentative D call TRBD1 (5 bases). The germline CDR1 and CDR2 sequences are MDHEN and SYDVKM. This CDR3 is built from 15 residues. V lost 3 bases, J lost 4 bases, and 10 bases lay in between.